In this sample, the clone carrying this TCR beta chain turned up once. J gave up 1 base and V 5 bases, and 1 base lay outside the gene matches. Germline V CDR1 and CDR2: MNHEY, SVGAGI. The CDR3 consists of 15 residues. The sample is drawn from a study of cytomegalovirus exposure and HLA in healthy donors. Healthy bone marrow donors supplied every sample. Use of 60 Vbeta and 13 Jbeta primers characterized the PCR. Sequencing used immunoSEQ multiplex PCR; TCRdb keeps in-frame clones, though not all of them. The profile shows 150,000 to 200,000 clones, more than 75% of them singletons. The sample was PBMCs. The sequence was obtained from a man aged 18-30 years in good health and CMV-seropositive. The chain recombines TRBV6-5 with TRBJ2-7; 14 bases fit TRBD2. The CDR3 DNA reads as TGTGCCAGCAGTCGGACTAGCGGGGGGTCCTACGAGCAGTACTTC. Translation gives CASSRTSGGSYEQYF.